Presented here are 14 T cell receptor beta chains from one specimen sequenced in a study of cytomegalovirus exposure and HLA in healthy donors. Researchers ran the PCR with 60 Vbeta and 13 Jbeta primers. The protocol was immunoSEQ multiplex PCR, while the TCRdb copy is restricted to in-frame clones and leaves out a portion. The table lists fewer than 200,000 clones, 76% of them singletons. The sample consisted of PBMCs. These receptors originate from a female donor in good health and CMV-seronegative.

J is TRBJ2-1 and V is TRBV19, with TRBD1 identical over 10 bases. Trimming cost V 8 bases and J 5 bases; bases outside gene matches: 0. Germline CDR1 LNHDA, CDR2 SQIVND (reference sequence). The CDR3 is 12 residues long. This chain's CDR3 is CASGQGDNEQFF. DNA of the CDR3: TGTGCCAGTGGACAGGGGGACAATGAGCAGTTCTTC.

V usage is TRBV30 and J usage is TRBJ2-3, with a possible D match to TRBD2 (6 bases). Germline values: CDR1 GTSNPN, CDR2 SVGIG (reference sequence). The CDR3 consists of 12 residues. Trimming shortened V by 1 base and J by 5 bases, and 7 bases separated the two germline ends. CDR3 sequence reads: CAWSAEGDTQYF. Here the CDR3 DNA reads TGTGCCTGGAGTGCGGAGGGAGATACGCAGTATTTT.

This clone was seen a handful of times. This chain links TRBV4-3 with TRBJ2-5; maybe TRBD1 (6 bases). The J call is doubtful: the DNA matches TRBJ2-7 better. Germline CDR1 is LGHNA and CDR2 is YSLEER. This CDR3 is 16 amino acids long. The CDR3 DNA sequence: TGCGCCAGCAGCCAAGATTGGGGCAGGGGATCCGACGAGCAGTACTTC. Amino acids: CASSQDWGRGSDEQYF.

The chain links TRBV6-6 to TRBJ2-5, with 11 bases matching TRBD1. The J call may be faulty, since TRBJ2-7 better matches the DNA end. Germline lookup yields CDR1 MNHNY and CDR2 SVGAGI (reference sequence). The CDR3 is made up of 15 amino acids. The CDR3 region has the DNA TGTGCCAGCAGCCCTCGGGGACAGGGGGGGCACGAGCAGTACTTC. Amino acids: CASSPRGQGGHEQYF.

This chain joins TRBV29-1 and TRBJ2-7; no clear D. Between the trimmed V and J ends, which lost 4 bases and 2 bases, there was a span of 12 bases. CDR1 and CDR2 (germline): SQVTM, ANQGSEA. CDR3 size: 13 residues. The CDR3 reads CSVATPFPYEQYF. Written as DNA, the CDR3 is TGCAGCGTTGCTACCCCTTTCCCCTACGAGCAGTACTTC.

This clone came up once. This chain's CDR3 is CASSPQVQITNTEAFF. Here the CDR3 DNA reads TGTGCCAGCAGTCCACAGGTACAGATAACGAACACTGAAGCTTTCTTT. The J gene is TRBJ1-1, the V gene TRBV7-2; tentatively, D is TRBD1 (5 bases). This CDR3 contains 16 residues. In germline, CDR1 is SGHTA, CDR2 FQGNSA. The V end was cut by 6 bases, the J end by 1 base, with 18 bases between.

This clone was seen once. The V call is TRBV5-6, the J call TRBJ2-7, with a possible D match to TRBD2 (5 bases). The length of the CDR3 is 14 residues. V lost 2 bases, J lost 3 bases, and 12 bases lay in between. Germline assignment: CDR1 SGHDT and CDR2 YYEEEE. The CDR3 loop is CASSFREGIYEQYF. As DNA, the CDR3 is TGTGCCAGCAGCTTCCGGGAAGGTATCTACGAGCAGTACTTC.

CDR3 protein: CASSPGTDTQYF. CDR3 bases: TGTGCCAGTAGTCCGGGCACAGATACGCAGTATTTT. The chain joins TRBV19 to TRBJ2-3; D gene unclear. CDR1 is LNHDA and CDR2 is SQIVND in the germline V gene (reference sequence). V shed 5 bases and J shed 1 base, with 4 bases lying between them. The CDR3 is 12 amino acids.

The chain recombines TRBV19 with TRBJ2-7; TRBD1 matches 12 bases. This CDR3 contains 16 residues. Unmatched junction bases numbered 14, after V lost 9 bases and J lost 5 bases. Germline CDR1 reads LNHDA; CDR2 reads SQIVND (reference sequence). The chain's CDR3 is CARATPGGTGGHEQYF. The CDR3, as DNA: TGTGCCAGAGCTACCCCAGGTGGGACAGGGGGCCACGAGCAGTACTTC.

The chain joins TRBV28 to TRBJ2-5, with 7 bases that match TRBD1. Per the germline V gene, CDR1 is MDHEN and CDR2 is SYDVKM. This CDR3 has 13 amino acids. V lost 6 bases and J lost 5; bases outside the gene matches: 6. CDR3 amino acids: CASRPGGWETQYF. CDR3 in DNA: TGTGCCAGCAGGCCAGGGGGTTGGGAGACCCAGTACTTC. Together with reference TRBV28 and TRBJ2-5, the CDR3 gives the full variable domain: DVKVTQSSRYLVKRTGEKVFLECVQDMDHENMFWYRQDPGLGLRLIYFSYDVKMKEKGDIPEGYSVSREKKERFSLILESASTNQTSMYLCASRPGGWETQYFGPGTRLLVL.

The CDR3: CASSLGPSSNQPQHF. CDR3 sequence (DNA): TGTGCCAGCAGCTTAGGTCCGAGTAGCAATCAGCCCCAGCATTTT. The V gene is TRBV7-2, the J gene TRBJ1-5; D not resolved. Germline CDR1 and CDR2: SGHTA and FQGNSA. The CDR3 is made up of 15 amino acids. The V end lost 1 base, the J end lost 0 bases, and 7 bases lay between the germline ends.

The J gene is TRBJ2-1, the V gene TRBV4-1; 13 bases match TRBD2. With V trimmed by 0 bases and J by 9 bases, 8 bases remained unmatched. The CDR3 has 17 residues. Looked up from germline, CDR1 is MGHRA and CDR2 is YSYEKL. The CDR3 loop is CASSQEAGLAGVREQFF. For the CDR3, the DNA is TGCGCCAGCAGCCAAGAGGCCGGACTAGCGGGAGTGCGTGAGCAGTTCTTC.

The chain recombines TRBV9 with TRBJ1-2; the D is unclear. CDR3 length equals 13 residues. Germline V gene sequence: CDR1 SGDLS, CDR2 YYNGEE. Trimming stripped 0 bases from V and 7 bases from J, with 10 bases between. CDR3 sequence reads: CASSVDRTRGYTF. CDR3 DNA: TGTGCCAGCAGCGTAGATCGCACTCGTGGCTACACCTTC. Filled out from reference TRBV9 and TRBJ1-2, the complete variable domain reads DSGVTQTPKHLITATGQRVTLRCSPRSGDLSVYWYQQSLDQGLQFLIQYYNGEERAKGNILERFSAQQFPDLHSELNLSSLELGDSALYFCASSVDRTRGYTFGSGTRLTVV.

The V and J genes are TRBV18 and TRBJ1-2, with D unresolved. Germline V gene lookup returns CDR1 KGHSH and CDR2 LQKENI. This CDR3 has 15 residues. Trimming left V 2 bases short and J 4 bases short, with 14 bases between. CDR3 in DNA: TGTGCCAGCTCACCATCGGAGGTGCGGGCCTATGGCTACACCTTC. Protein product: CASSPSEVRAYGYTF.